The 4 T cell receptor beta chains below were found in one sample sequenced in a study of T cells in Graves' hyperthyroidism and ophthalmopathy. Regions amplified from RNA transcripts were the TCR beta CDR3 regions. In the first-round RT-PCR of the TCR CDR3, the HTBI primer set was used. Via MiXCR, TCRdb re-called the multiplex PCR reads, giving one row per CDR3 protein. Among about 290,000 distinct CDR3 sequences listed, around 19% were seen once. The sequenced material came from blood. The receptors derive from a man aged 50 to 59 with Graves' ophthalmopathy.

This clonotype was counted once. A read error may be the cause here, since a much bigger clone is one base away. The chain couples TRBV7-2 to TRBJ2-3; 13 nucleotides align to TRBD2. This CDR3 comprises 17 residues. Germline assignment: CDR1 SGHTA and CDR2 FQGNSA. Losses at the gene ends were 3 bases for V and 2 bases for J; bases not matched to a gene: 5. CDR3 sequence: CASSFPTSGRATDTQYF. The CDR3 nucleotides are TGTGCCAGCAGCTTCCCCACTAGCGGGAGGGCCACAGATACGCAGTATTTT.

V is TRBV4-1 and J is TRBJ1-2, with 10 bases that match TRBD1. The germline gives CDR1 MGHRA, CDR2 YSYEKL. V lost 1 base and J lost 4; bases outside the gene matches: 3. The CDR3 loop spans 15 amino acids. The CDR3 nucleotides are TGCGCCAGCAGCCAAGGGGACAGGGGATCCTATGGCTACACCTTC. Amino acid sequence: CASSQGDRGSYGYTF.

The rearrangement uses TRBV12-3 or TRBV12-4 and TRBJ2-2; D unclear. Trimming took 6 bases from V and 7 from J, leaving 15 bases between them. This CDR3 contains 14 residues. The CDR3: CASRTSRPGGELFF. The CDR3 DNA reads TGTGCCAGCAGAACGTCACGACCGGGCGGGGAGCTGTTTTTT.

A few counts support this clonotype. The CDR3 DNA sequence: TGTGCCAGCAGGGAGACTAGCGCCACCGGCACCGGGGAGCTGTTTTTT. It translates to CASRETSATGTGELFF. The gene calls are TRBV2 and TRBJ2-2, with TRBD2 identical over 8 bases. V lost 6 bases and J lost 4; bases outside the gene matches: 10. The CDR3 runs to 16 residues. CDR1 is SNHLY, CDR2 FYNNEI, per germline.